This is a list of T cell receptor beta chains from one sample in a study of blood T cell repertoires in COVID-19. Clones were read by immunoSEQ multiplex PCR, and TCRdb kept only the in-frame ones, dropping some. The sample consists of approximately 76,000 clones, about 89% of them appearing once. Material for sequencing was peripheral blood. The receptors here all came from a woman in her sixties with acute or convalescent COVID-19. Both conserved end residues are part of each CDR3. D genes are given only for firm matches. Only some rows state a clone size, as once, few, many or a class for expanded clones.

V gene	D gene	clone size	J gene	CDR3 protein	CDR3 DNA
TRBV7-2	TRBD2	.	TRBJ2-1	CASSLAVYAGGSYNEQFF	TGTGCCAGCAGCTTAGCGGTTTATGCGGGAGGCTCCTACAATGAGCAGTTCTTC
TRBV27	.	.	TRBJ2-3	CASSLTGWSADTQYF	TGTGCCAGCAGTTTGACGGGATGGAGCGCAGATACGCAGTATTTT
TRBV18	.	.	TRBJ1-2	CASSPDSRATYGYTF	TGTGCCAGCTCACCGGACAGTCGAGCTACCTATGGCTACACCTTC
TRBV6-2/TRBV6-3	TRBD2	.	TRBJ2-1	CASSPGTSGSYNEQFF	TGTGCCAGCAGTCCCGGGACTAGCGGGTCCTACAATGAGCAGTTCTTC
TRBV28	TRBD1	.	TRBJ2-7	CASSLGTGRGEQYF	TGTGCCAGCAGCCTAGGGACAGGGAGGGGCGAGCAGTACTTC
TRBV2	.	once	TRBJ1-5	CASRGTGGFGQPQHF	TGTGCCAGCAGGGGGACGGGAGGTTTTGGTCAGCCCCAGCATTTT
TRBV2	.	.	TRBJ2-3	CASSESYFTDTQYF	TGTGCCAGCAGTGAAAGTTACTTCACAGATACGCAGTATTTT
TRBV28	.	.	TRBJ1-2	CASSLDTNYGYTF	TGTGCCAGCAGTTTGGACACAAACTATGGCTACACCTTC
TRBV28	TRBD2	.	TRBJ2-1	CASTSGRANEQFF	TGTGCCAGCACTAGCGGGAGGGCTAATGAGCAGTTCTTC
TRBV3-1/TRBV3-2	.	.	TRBJ1-3	CASSQEASLFTGSYGNTIYF	TGTGCCAGCAGCCAAGAGGCGAGCCTCTTTACAGGGTCTTATGGAAACACCATATATTTT
TRBV2	.	.	TRBJ2-5	CASSEEAQETQYF	TGTGCCAGCAGTGAGGAGGCCCAAGAGACCCAGTACTTC
TRBV21-1	.	.	TRBJ1-5	CASSKLPHSNQPQHF	TGTGCCAGCAGCAAACTACCTCATAGCAATCAGCCCCAGCATTTT
TRBV19	TRBD2	.	TRBJ2-3	CASRAKAGGLTDTQYF	TGTGCCAGTAGGGCTAAGGCGGGGGGACTCACAGATACGCAGTATTTT
TRBV7-9	.	few	TRBJ2-7	CASAREGAGEQYF	TGTGCCAGCGCTCGAGAGGGGGCGGGAGAGCAGTACTTC
TRBV4-1	.	.	TRBJ2-1	CASSQGFREDEQFF	TGCGCCAGCAGCCAAGGGTTCAGGGAAGATGAGCAGTTCTTC
TRBV7-3	TRBD2	.	TRBJ2-3	CASSLGAGGSTDTQYF	TGTGCCAGCAGCTTAGGGGCGGGGGGAAGCACAGATACGCAGTATTTT
TRBV3-1/TRBV3-2	TRBD1	.	TRBJ1-1	CASSQDSGGNRNTEAFF	TGTGCCAGCAGCCAAGATTCAGGGGGAAATAGGAACACTGAAGCTTTCTTT
TRBV5-4	TRBD1	.	TRBJ1-2	CASTRQGGANRYTF	TGTGCCAGCACCCGACAGGGGGGCGCGAATCGCTACACCTTC
TRBV14	.	.	TRBJ2-3	CASSLGRIRHNTDTQYF	TGTGCCAGCAGCCTGGGGAGAATTAGGCACAACACAGATACGCAGTATTTT
TRBV3-1/TRBV3-2	TRBD2	.	TRBJ2-3	CASNSGRAGTDTQYF	TGTGCCAGCAATAGCGGGAGGGCCGGCACAGATACGCAGTATTTT
TRBV19	TRBD1	.	TRBJ2-1	CASSSSGQMNNEQFF	TGTGCCAGTAGTTCTTCGGGACAGATGAACAATGAGCAGTTCTTC
TRBV27	TRBD1	.	TRBJ1-1	CASSLRQGYTEAFF	TGTGCCAGCAGTTTACGACAGGGGTACACTGAAGCTTTCTTT
TRBV28	TRBD2	.	TRBJ2-7	CASQRTSGPSYEQYF	TGTGCCAGCCAAAGGACTAGCGGGCCTTCCTACGAGCAGTACTTC
TRBV5-1	TRBD2	.	TRBJ2-5	CASSAGERGGGETQYF	TGCGCCAGCAGCGCTGGAGAGCGGGGGGGCGGTGAGACCCAGTACTTC
TRBV21-1	.	.	TRBJ2-7	CARAYTGQGDSRSYEQYF	TGTGCCAGGGCCTACACGGGACAGGGGGACTCTCGTTCCTACGAGCAGTACTTC
TRBV9	TRBD1	once	TRBJ2-1	CASNQRGQDYNEQFF	TGTGCCAGCAACCAGAGGGGACAGGACTACAATGAGCAGTTCTTC
TRBV9	.	.	TRBJ1-2	CASSTRTAGTYGYTF	TGTGCCAGCAGCACTCGGACAGCAGGAACCTATGGCTACACCTTC
TRBV28	.	.	TRBJ1-2	CASSFGAAYGYTF	TGTGCCAGCAGTTTTGGGGCGGCTTATGGCTACACCTTC
TRBV4-3	TRBD1	.	TRBJ2-1	CASSIAGTGFYEQFF	TGCGCCAGCAGCATTGCCGGGACAGGGTTTTATGAGCAGTTCTTC
TRBV3-1/TRBV3-2	.	.	TRBJ2-7	CASSVTGPLPYEQYF	TGTGCCAGCAGTGTTACAGGGCCTCTTCCGTACGAGCAGTACTTC
TRBV5-1	.	.	TRBJ2-7	CASSLGATESYEQYF	TGCGCCAGCAGCTTGGGGGCGACAGAGTCCTACGAGCAGTACTTC
TRBV21-1	.	.	TRBJ1-5	CASSKGPRQDPRGSNQPQHF	TGTGCCAGCAGCAAAGGTCCGCGACAGGATCCTAGGGGTAGCAATCAGCCCCAGCATTTT
TRBV7-8	TRBD1	.	TRBJ1-1	CASSKQTGTVYMNTEAFF	TGTGCCAGCAGCAAGCAAACCGGGACAGTGTACATGAACACTGAAGCTTTCTTT
TRBV7-2	.	.	TRBJ1-2	CASSLVTGWHTEGGYTF	TGTGCCAGCAGCTTAGTTACAGGGTGGCACACAGAAGGAGGCTACACCTTC
TRBV19	TRBD1	.	TRBJ1-5	CASSKDRVQPQHF	TGTGCCAGTAGTAAAGACAGGGTCCAGCCCCAGCATTTT
TRBV7-2	TRBD1	.	TRBJ2-7	CASSSAGTASYEQYF	TGTGCCAGCAGCTCGGCCGGGACAGCCTCCTACGAGCAGTACTTC
TRBV11-2	TRBD1	.	TRBJ2-5	CASSLGTGGQETQYF	TGTGCCAGCAGCTTAGGGACAGGGGGTCAAGAGACCCAGTACTTC
TRBV15	.	.	TRBJ2-7	CATSRAAGTEDHYEQYF	TGTGCCACCAGCAGAGCTGCCGGGACTGAGGATCATTACGAGCAGTACTTC
TRBV9	.	few	TRBJ2-3	CASSPRVGGYLTDTQYF	TGTGCCAGCAGCCCCCGGGTAGGGGGATATTTGACAGATACGCAGTATTTT
TRBV7-2	.	.	TRBJ1-5	CASSSQGYQNQPQHF	TGTGCCAGCAGCTCACAGGGTTATCAGAATCAGCCCCAGCATTTT
TRBV6-5	.	.	TRBJ1-3	CASRQGDSGNTIYF	TGTGCCAGCAGACAGGGAGACTCTGGAAACACCATATATTTT
TRBV7-9	TRBD1	.	TRBJ1-1	CASSPGTGPYTEAFF	TGTGCCAGCAGCCCCGGGACAGGGCCTTACACTGAAGCTTTCTTT
TRBV9	TRBD1	.	TRBJ1-1	CASSVGTGTMNTEAFF	TGTGCCAGCAGCGTAGGGACAGGGACCATGAACACTGAAGCTTTCTTT
TRBV27	.	.	TRBJ1-2	CASSLSTPQLSGYTF	TGTGCCAGCAGTTTATCTACCCCCCAGTTGTCTGGCTACACCTTC
TRBV5-1	TRBD1	once	TRBJ1-1	CASSLRFSGQGTEAFF	TGCGCCAGCAGCCTACGGTTCTCCGGACAGGGCACTGAAGCTTTCTTT
TRBV10-3	.	few	TRBJ2-7	CAISESVGSYEQYF	TGTGCCATCAGTGAGTCGGTCGGGTCCTACGAGCAGTACTTC
TRBV19	.	.	TRBJ2-5	CASSIRVQETQYF	TGTGCCAGTAGTATACGTGTCCAAGAGACCCAGTACTTC
TRBV5-1	.	.	TRBJ2-7	CASSVGGEQYF	TGCGCCAGCAGCGTGGGAGGCGAGCAGTACTTC
TRBV7-2	.	.	TRBJ1-1	CASSPDSLNTEAFF	TGTGCCAGCAGCCCTGACAGTCTGAACACTGAAGCTTTCTTT
TRBV2	.	once	TRBJ1-3	CASTALGGSGNTIYF	TGTGCCAGCACGGCCCTCGGGGGCTCTGGAAACACCATATATTTT